This T cell receptor (beta chain) was sequenced for a study of blood T cell repertoires in COVID-19. Whole-study context: The United States, Italy and Spain provided the acute and convalescent COVID-19 samples. PBMCs, B-cell-depleted T cells, or T cells were the source of the cDNA or gDNA that made up the material.

The authors' processing: Scientists estimated how many nucleated cells there were by amplifying reference gene primers. Generated by immunoSEQ multiplex PCR, the TCRdb table keeps only in-frame clones and is missing some. V, J and clone size are taken as reported in that table, and D and trimming were inferred from the DNA itself. The table records fewer than 300,000 clones, 86% of them present only once. Looked up from germline, CDR1 is SGHRS and CDR2 is YFSETQ. This CDR3 spans 13 amino acids. Trimming at V came to 5 bases and at J to 5 bases, leaving 5 bases not matched to a gene. The clonotype originates from a man aged 40-50 years who had recovered from COVID-19. V and J are TRBV5-1 and TRBJ2-3; 7 bases are a match to TRBD1. The specimen sequenced was peripheral blood. CDR3 DNA: TGCGCCAGCAGTTATCGGGACAGAGATACGCAGTATTTT. Its translation is CASSYRDRDTQYF.